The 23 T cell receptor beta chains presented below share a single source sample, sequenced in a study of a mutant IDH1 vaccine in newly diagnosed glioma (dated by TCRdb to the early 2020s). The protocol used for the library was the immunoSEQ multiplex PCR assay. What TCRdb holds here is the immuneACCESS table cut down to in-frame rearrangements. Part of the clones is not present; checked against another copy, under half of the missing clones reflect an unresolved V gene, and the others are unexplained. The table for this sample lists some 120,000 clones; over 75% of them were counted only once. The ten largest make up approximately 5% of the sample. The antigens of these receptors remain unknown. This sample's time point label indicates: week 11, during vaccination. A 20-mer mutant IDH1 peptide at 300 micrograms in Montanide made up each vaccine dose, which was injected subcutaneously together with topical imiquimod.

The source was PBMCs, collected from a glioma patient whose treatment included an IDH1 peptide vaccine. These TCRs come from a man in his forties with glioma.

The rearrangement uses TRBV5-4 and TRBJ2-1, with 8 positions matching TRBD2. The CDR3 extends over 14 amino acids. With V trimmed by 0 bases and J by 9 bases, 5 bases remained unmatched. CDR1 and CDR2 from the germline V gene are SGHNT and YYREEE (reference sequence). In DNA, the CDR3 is TGTGCCAGCAGCTTGGAGCGGGAGAGGGGTGAGCAGTTCTTC. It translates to CASSLERERGEQFF.

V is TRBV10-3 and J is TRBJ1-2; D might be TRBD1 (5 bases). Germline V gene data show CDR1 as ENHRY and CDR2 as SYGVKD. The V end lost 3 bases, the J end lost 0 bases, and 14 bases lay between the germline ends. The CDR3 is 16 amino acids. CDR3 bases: TGTGCCATCAGTGAATTCGAAGGACATCCTAACTATGGCTACACCTTC. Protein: CAISEFEGHPNYGYTF.

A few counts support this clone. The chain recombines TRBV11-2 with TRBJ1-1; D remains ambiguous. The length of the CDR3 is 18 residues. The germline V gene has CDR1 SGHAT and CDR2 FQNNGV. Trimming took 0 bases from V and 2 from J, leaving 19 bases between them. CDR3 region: CASSLDLGRIGINTEAFF. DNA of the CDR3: TGTGCCAGCAGCTTAGATCTAGGGAGGATTGGGATAAACACTGAAGCTTTCTTT.

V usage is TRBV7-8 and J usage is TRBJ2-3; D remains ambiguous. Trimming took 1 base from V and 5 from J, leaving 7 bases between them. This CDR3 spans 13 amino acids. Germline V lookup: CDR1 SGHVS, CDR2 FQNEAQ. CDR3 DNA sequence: TGTGCCAGCAGCTTAGATCAGAAAGATACGCAGTATTTT. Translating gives CASSLDQKDTQYF.

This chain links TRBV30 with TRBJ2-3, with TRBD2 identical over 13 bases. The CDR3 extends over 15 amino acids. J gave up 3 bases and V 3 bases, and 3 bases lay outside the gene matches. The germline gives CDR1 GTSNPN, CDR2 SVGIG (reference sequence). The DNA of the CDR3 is TGTGCCTGGAGGGTGGGACTAGCGGGAACAGATACGCAGTATTTT. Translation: CAWRVGLAGTDTQYF. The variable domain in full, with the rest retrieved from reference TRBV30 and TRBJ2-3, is SQTIHQWPATLVQPVGSPLSLECTVEGTSNPNLYWYRQAAGRGLQLLFYSVGIGQISSEVPQNLSASRPQDRQFILSSKKLLLSDSGFYLCAWRVGLAGTDTQYFGPGTRLTVL.

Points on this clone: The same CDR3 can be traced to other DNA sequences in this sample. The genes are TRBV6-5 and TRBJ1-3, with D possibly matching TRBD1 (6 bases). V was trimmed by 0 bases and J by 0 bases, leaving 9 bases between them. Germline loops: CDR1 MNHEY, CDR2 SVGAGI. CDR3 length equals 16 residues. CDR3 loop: CASSYSRGSSGNTIYF. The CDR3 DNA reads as TGTGCCAGCAGTTACTCCAGGGGTTCCTCTGGAAACACCATATATTTT.

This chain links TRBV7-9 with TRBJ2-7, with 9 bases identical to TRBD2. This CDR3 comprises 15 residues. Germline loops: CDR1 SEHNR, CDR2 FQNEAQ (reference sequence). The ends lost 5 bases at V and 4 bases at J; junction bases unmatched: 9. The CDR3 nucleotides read TGTGCCAGCAGCCAAGCCTTAGCGGGGGCATACGAGCAGTACTTC. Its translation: CASSQALAGAYEQYF.

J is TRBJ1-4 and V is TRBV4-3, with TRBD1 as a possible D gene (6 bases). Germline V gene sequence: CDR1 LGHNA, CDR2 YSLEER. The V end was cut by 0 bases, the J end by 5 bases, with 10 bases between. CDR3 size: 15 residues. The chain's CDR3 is CASSQEGGHNEKLFF. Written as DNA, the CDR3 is TGCGCCAGCAGCCAAGAGGGGGGGCACAATGAAAAACTGTTTTTT.

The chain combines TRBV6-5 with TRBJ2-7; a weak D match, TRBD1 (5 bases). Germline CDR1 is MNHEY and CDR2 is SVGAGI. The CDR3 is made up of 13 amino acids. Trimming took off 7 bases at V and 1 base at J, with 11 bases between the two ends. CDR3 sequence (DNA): TGTGCCAGCAATTCGGACAAATCCTACGAGCAGTACTTC. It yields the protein CASNSDKSYEQYF.

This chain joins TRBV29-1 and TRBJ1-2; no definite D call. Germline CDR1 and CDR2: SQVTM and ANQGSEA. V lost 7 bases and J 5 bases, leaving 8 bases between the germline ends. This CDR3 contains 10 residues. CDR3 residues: CSAGDYGYTF. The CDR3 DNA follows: TGCAGCGCCGGAGATTATGGCTACACCTTC.

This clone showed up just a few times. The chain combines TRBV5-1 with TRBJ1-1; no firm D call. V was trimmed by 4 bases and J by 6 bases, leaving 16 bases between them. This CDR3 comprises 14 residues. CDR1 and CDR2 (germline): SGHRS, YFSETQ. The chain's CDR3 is CASSLRQVSAEAFF. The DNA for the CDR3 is TGCGCCAGCAGCCTCCGGCAGGTATCGGCTGAAGCTTTCTTT.

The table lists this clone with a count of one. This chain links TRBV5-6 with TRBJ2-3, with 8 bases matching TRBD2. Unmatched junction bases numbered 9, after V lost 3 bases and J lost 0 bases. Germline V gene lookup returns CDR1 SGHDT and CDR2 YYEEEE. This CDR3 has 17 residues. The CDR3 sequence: CASSSSGGGASTDTQYF. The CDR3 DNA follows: TGTGCCAGCAGCTCAAGCGGGGGCGGCGCCAGCACAGATACGCAGTATTTT.

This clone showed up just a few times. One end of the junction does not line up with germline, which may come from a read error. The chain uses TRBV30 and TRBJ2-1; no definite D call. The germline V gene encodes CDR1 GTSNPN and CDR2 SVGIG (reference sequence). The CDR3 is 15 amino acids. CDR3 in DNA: TGTGCCTGGACTATACCGGACCCGATCTACGATGAGCAGTTCTTC. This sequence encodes CAWTIPDPIYDEQFF.

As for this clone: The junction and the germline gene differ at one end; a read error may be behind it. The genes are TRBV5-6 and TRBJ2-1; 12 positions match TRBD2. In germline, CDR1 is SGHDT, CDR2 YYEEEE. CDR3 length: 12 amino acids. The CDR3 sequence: CASSSWTSGEVF. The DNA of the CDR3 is TGTGCCAGCAGCTCCTGGACTAGCGGGGAGGTCTTC.

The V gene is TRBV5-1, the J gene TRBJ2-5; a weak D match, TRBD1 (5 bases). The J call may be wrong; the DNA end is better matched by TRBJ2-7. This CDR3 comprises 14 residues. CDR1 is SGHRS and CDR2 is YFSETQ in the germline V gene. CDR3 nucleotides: TGCGCCAGCAGGTTTCGGCAGGGCTCCTACGAGCAGTACTTC. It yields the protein CASRFRQGSYEQYF.

Here the CDR3 reads CASSSTGVQETQYF. DNA for the CDR3: TGTGCCAGTAGTTCGACAGGGGTTCAAGAGACCCAGTACTTC. This chain connects TRBV19 to TRBJ2-5; 8 bases fit TRBD1. Trimming cost V 5 bases and J 2 bases; bases outside gene matches: 4. The germline V gene encodes CDR1 LNHDA and CDR2 SQIVND (reference sequence). The CDR3 is made up of 14 amino acids.

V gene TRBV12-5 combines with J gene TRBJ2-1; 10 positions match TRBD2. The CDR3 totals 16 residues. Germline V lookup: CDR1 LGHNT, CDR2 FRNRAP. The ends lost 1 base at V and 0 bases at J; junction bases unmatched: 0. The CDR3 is CASGLASGSSYNEQFF. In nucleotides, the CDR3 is TGTGCTAGTGGTTTGGCTAGCGGGAGCTCCTACAATGAGCAGTTCTTC.

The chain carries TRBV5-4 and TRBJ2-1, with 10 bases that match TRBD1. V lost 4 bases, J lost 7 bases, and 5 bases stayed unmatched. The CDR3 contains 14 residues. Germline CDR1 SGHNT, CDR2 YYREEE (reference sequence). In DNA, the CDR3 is TGTGCCAGCAGCCTCGGACAGGGGGGGAATGAGCAGTTCTTC. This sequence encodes CASSLGQGGNEQFF.

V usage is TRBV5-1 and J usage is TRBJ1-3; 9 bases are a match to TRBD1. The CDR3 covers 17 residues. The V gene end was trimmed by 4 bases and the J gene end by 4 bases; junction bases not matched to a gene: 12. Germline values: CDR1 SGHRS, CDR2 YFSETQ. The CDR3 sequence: CASSTAPTGTGGNTIYF. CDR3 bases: TGCGCCAGCAGCACAGCGCCGACCGGGACAGGGGGAAACACCATATATTTT.

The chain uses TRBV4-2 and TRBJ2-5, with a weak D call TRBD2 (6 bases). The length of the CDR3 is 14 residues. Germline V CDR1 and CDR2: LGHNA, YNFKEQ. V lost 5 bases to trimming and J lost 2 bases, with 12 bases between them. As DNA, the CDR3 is TGTGCCAGCAGCTACGGGACTGGGCAAGAGACCCAGTACTTC. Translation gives CASSYGTGQETQYF.

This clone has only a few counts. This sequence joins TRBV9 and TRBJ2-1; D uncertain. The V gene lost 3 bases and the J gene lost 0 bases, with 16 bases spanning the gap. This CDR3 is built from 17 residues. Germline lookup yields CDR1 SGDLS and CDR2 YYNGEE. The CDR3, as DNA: TGTGCCAGCAGCGAAATCCGAAGCGTCTCCTCCTACAATGAGCAGTTCTTC. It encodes CASSEIRSVSSYNEQFF.

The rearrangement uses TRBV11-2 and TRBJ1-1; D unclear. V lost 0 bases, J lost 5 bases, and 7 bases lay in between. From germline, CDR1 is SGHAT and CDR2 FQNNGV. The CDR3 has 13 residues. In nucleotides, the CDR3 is TGTGCCAGCAGCTTAGATCGAAAAACTGAAGCTTTCTTT. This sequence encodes CASSLDRKTEAFF.

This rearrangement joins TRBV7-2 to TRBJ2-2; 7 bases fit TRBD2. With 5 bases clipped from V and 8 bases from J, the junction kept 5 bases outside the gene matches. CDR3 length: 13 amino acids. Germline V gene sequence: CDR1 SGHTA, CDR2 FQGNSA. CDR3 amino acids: CASSKAGTGELFF. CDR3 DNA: TGTGCCAGCAGCAAAGCGGGGACTGGGGAGCTGTTTTTT.